Below, 4 T cell receptor beta chains from the same sample are listed, as sequenced in a study of cytomegalovirus exposure and HLA in healthy donors. The PCR ran on 60 Vbeta and 13 Jbeta primers. Measured with immunoSEQ multiplex PCR; TCRdb has only the in-frame clones, and not every one. Among about 160,000 clones listed, roughly 83% were seen once. The sequencing sample was made of PBMCs. The receptors derive from a human donor in good health.

This clone was observed a few times. The gene calls are TRBV7-6 and TRBJ2-3; 14 bases map to TRBD2. The trim removed 5 bases at V and 4 bases at J, leaving 5 bases unmatched. Looked up from germline, CDR1 is SGHVS and CDR2 is FNYEAQ. This CDR3 spans 16 amino acids. For the CDR3, the DNA is TGTGCCAGCAGCCACCGGACTAGCGGGGGGTCAGATACGCAGTATTTT. It yields the protein CASSHRTSGGSDTQYF. Supplemented by reference TRBV7-6 and TRBJ2-3, the full variable domain reads GAGVSQSPRYKVTKRGQDVALRCDPISGHVSLYWYRQALGQGPEFLTYFNYEAQQDKSGLPNDRFSAERPEGSISTLTIQRTEQRDSAMYRCASSHRTSGGSDTQYFGPGTRLTVL.

The V and J genes are TRBV18 and TRBJ1-5, with D unresolved. Trimming cost V 0 bases and J 10 bases, with 10 bases left between them. This CDR3 comprises 13 residues. The germline V gene encodes CDR1 KGHSH and CDR2 LQKENI. The CDR3 here is CASSPPSGLPQHF. In DNA form, the CDR3 reads TGTGCCAGCTCACCACCGTCAGGCCTACCCCAGCATTTT. Full variable domain (remainder filled in from reference TRBV18 and TRBJ1-5): NAGVMQNPRHLVRRRGQEARLRCSPMKGHSHVYWYRQLPEEGLKFMVYLQKENIIDESGMPKERFSAEFPKEGPSILRIQQVVRGDSAAYFCASSPPSGLPQHFGDGTRLSIL.

The rearrangement links TRBV7-6 to TRBJ2-7; a weak D match, TRBD2 (5 bases). The CDR3 is made up of 12 amino acids. The ends were cut back, 8 bases at V and 2 bases at J, with 10 bases in the middle. CDR1 is SGHVS and CDR2 is FNYEAQ in the germline V gene. CDR3 nucleotide sequence: TGTGCCAGCCGAGGGCTTACCTACGAGCAGTACTTC. The encoded protein is CASRGLTYEQYF.

The chain is built from TRBV5-8 and TRBJ1-3, with a tentative D call TRBD1 (5 bases). Looked up from germline, CDR1 is SGHTS and CDR2 is YDEGEE. V gave up 2 bases and J gave up 2 bases, with 8 bases separating them. This CDR3 contains 14 residues. The CDR3 nucleotides read TGTGCCAGCAGCTTCGGGGGAACTGGAAACACCATATATTTT. It is translated as CASSFGGTGNTIYF.